This passage covers 18 T cell receptor beta chains from one sample sequenced in a study of somatic mutations in cytotoxic T cells in rheumatoid arthritis. Using immunoSEQ multiplex PCR, the repertoire was profiled, and TCRdb retains in-frame clones only, with some absent. The table has 2,500 to 3,000 clones, roughly 80% seen once. Sequenced sample: CD8+ T cells sorted from blood. Receptors originate from a man between 60 and 75 years old with rheumatoid arthritis.

This sequence joins TRBV10-3 and TRBJ2-7, with unresolved D. Trimming pared 0 bases from V and 3 bases from J, leaving 15 bases between. This CDR3 is 16 amino acids long. Germline CDR1 ENHRY, CDR2 SYGVKD. The CDR3 DNA reads as TGTGCCATCAGTGAGTCGAAGCCGCAGGATGGCTACGAGCAGTACTTC. Its translation: CAISESKPQDGYEQYF.

The chain has TRBV19 and TRBJ1-2; tentatively, D is TRBD1 (6 bases). Trimming shortened V by 10 bases and J by 12 bases, and 12 bases separated the two germline ends. Germline values: CDR1 LNHDA, CDR2 SQIVND (reference sequence). The CDR3 is 9 residues long. The DNA for the CDR3 is TGTGCCACTTCACAGGGACACACCTTC. Amino acids: CATSQGHTF.

The chain couples TRBV21-1 to TRBJ1-1; the table assigns TRBD1, which was not confirmed against the DNA. TRBV21-1 is flagged as a pseudogene. The CDR3 contains 18 residues. CDR3 in DNA: TGTGCCAGCAGCAAAGAGGCGGGGGACAGGGGTATGAACACTGAAGCTTTCTTT. It codes for CASSKEAGDRGMNTEAFF.

The V call is TRBV19, the J call TRBJ2-7; perhaps TRBD2 as D (6 bases). With 0 bases removed from V and 1 base from J, the gap between germline ends came to 10 bases. The CDR3 covers 15 residues. Germline V CDR1 and CDR2: LNHDA, SQIVND (reference sequence). This CDR3 is CASSIEAGRSYEQYF. In DNA form, the CDR3 reads TGTGCCAGTAGTATAGAGGCGGGAAGGTCCTACGAGCAGTACTTC.

The chain recombines TRBV18 with TRBJ2-1; TRBD2 aligns across 10 bases. Unmatched junction bases numbered 10, after V lost 5 bases and J lost 15 bases. The CDR3 runs to 13 residues. The germline V gene encodes CDR1 KGHSH and CDR2 LQKENI. The CDR3 DNA follows: TGTGCCAGCTCAAATCAGCGGGAGGGGGAGGCGTTCTTC. Translation gives CASSNQREGEAFF.

The V gene is TRBV4-1, the J gene TRBJ2-1; 10 bases match TRBD2. CDR1 and CDR2 (germline): MGHRA, YSYEKL. V dropped 0 bases and J dropped 8; count of bases not matched to a gene: 10. CDR3 length: 17 amino acids. The CDR3 is CASSQDTWSGGADEQFF. Here the CDR3 DNA reads TGCGCCAGCAGCCAAGATACGTGGAGCGGGGGGGCCGATGAGCAGTTCTTC.

The chain couples TRBV19 to TRBJ2-5; D might be TRBD2 (7 bases). TRBJ2-7 matches the DNA end more closely, so the J call is doubtful. The CDR3 runs to 15 residues. Germline CDR1 reads LNHDA; CDR2 reads SQIVND (reference sequence). The CDR3 here is CASSIGRGAHLEQYF. DNA of the CDR3: TGTGCCAGTAGTATAGGTCGGGGGGCGCATCTCGAGCAGTACTTC.

The CDR3 bases are TGTGCCAGCAGTTACATGTTAGGGAGCTACGAGCAGTACTTC. Protein: CASSYMLGSYEQYF. V and J are TRBV6-5 and TRBJ2-7; TRBD2 might be the D (5 bases). V lost 2 bases to trimming and J lost 3 bases, with 11 bases between them. CDR1 MNHEY and CDR2 SVGAGI come from the germline V gene. This CDR3 region has 14 residues.

The chain couples TRBV28 to TRBJ2-3, with D possibly matching TRBD1 (6 bases). The germline CDR1 and CDR2 sequences are MDHEN and SYDVKM. There are 18 residues in the CDR3. The ends were cut back, 2 bases at V and 1 base at J, with 19 bases in the middle. Here the CDR3 DNA reads TGTGCCAGCAGTTTAGCAGGGGATCCCCCCAGAGGCACAGATACGCAGTATTTT. It specifies CASSLAGDPPRGTDTQYF. Based on the CDR3 plus reference TRBV28 and TRBJ2-3, the full variable domain is DVKVTQSSRYLVKRTGEKVFLECVQDMDHENMFWYRQDPGLGLRLIYFSYDVKMKEKGDIPEGYSVSREKKERFSLILESASTNQTSMYLCASSLAGDPPRGTDTQYFGPGTRLTVL.

This clone was seen a handful of times. The chain links TRBV5-4 to TRBJ1-4; TRBD1 might be the D (5 bases). This CDR3 contains 13 residues. Germline CDR1 SGHNT, CDR2 YYREEE (reference sequence). V was clipped by 3 bases and J by 6 bases, with 9 bases between them. The CDR3 loop is CASSSAGHEKLFF. Written as DNA, the CDR3 is TGTGCCAGCAGCTCGGCGGGGCATGAAAAACTGTTTTTT.

V and J are TRBV4-2 and TRBJ1-3; D gene uncertain. The CDR3 is 16 amino acids. V was pared by 4 bases and J by 0 bases, with 13 bases between. Per germline, CDR1 LGHNA and CDR2 YNFKEQ. CDR3 sequence reads: CASSPSGGSSGNTIYF. CDR3 sequence (DNA): TGTGCCAGCAGCCCGTCCGGCGGTAGCTCTGGAAACACCATATATTTT.

The rearrangement links TRBV7-9 to TRBJ1-1; 8 nucleotides agree with TRBD1. V was pared by 4 bases and J by 5 bases, with 12 bases of the junction left unmatched. Germline V lookup: CDR1 SEHNR, CDR2 FQNEAQ (reference sequence). The CDR3 has 16 amino acids. The CDR3 nucleotides read TGTGCCAGCAGCTCCCCCAGGGGGCTATACGGGACTGAAGCTTTCTTT. Translation gives CASSSPRGLYGTEAFF.

DNA for the CDR3: TGTGCCAGCAGTTTCGGGGGGGCGAGCGCAGATACGCAGTATTTT. Residues: CASSFGGASADTQYF. V and J are TRBV6-5 and TRBJ2-3; 8 positions match TRBD2. The V segment lost 4 bases and the J segment 4 bases; nucleotides outside the gene matches: 7. The germline V gene has CDR1 MNHEY and CDR2 SVGAGI. The CDR3 runs to 15 residues.

J is TRBJ2-7 and V is TRBV6-5; 7 nucleotides match TRBD1. CDR3 size: 14 residues. The germline V gene encodes CDR1 MNHEY and CDR2 SVGAGI. After removal of 6 bases from V and 4 bases from J, the junction contained 9 bases not matched to a gene. The CDR3 sequence is CASSQQGSKYEQYF. CDR3 DNA: TGTGCCAGCAGCCAACAGGGGTCAAAGTACGAGCAGTACTTC.

V is TRBV6-5 and J is TRBJ2-1, with D possibly matching TRBD1 (5 bases). Germline loops: CDR1 MNHEY, CDR2 SVGAGI. Deletions cut 2 bases from V and 3 bases from J, with 11 bases between. The CDR3 is 15 residues long. In DNA, the CDR3 is TGTGCCAGCAGTTACGCAGGGAACGACTACAATGAGCAGTTCTTC. Amino acid sequence: CASSYAGNDYNEQFF.

The rearrangement joins TRBV10-1 to TRBJ2-1, with a possible D match to TRBD2 (6 bases). Deletions cut 3 bases from V and 4 bases from J, with 10 bases between. CDR3 length: 14 amino acids. CDR1 is WNHNN, CDR2 SYGVQD, per germline (reference sequence). CDR3 residues: CASSDGRLYNEQFF. CDR3 nucleotide sequence: TGCGCCAGCAGTGACGGGAGATTATACAATGAGCAGTTCTTC.

This clone turned up a few times. The rearrangement uses TRBV19 and TRBJ1-1; D remains unclear. The CDR3 has 15 amino acids. V lost 7 bases to trimming and J lost 5 bases, with 20 bases between them. Germline V gene sequence: CDR1 LNHDA, CDR2 SQIVND (reference sequence). CDR3 DNA: TGTGCCAGTACCGTGGACTGGGGAGAGAGGACTGAAGCTTTCTTT. Protein product: CASTVDWGERTEAFF.

This sequence joins TRBV11-2 and TRBJ2-7; the match to TRBD1 covers 7 bases. V was clipped by 1 base and J by 3 bases; unmatched bases: 6. The CDR3 is 15 residues long. The V gene's germline CDR1 is SGHAT and CDR2 FQNNGV. The chain's CDR3 is CASSLGPRTGYEQYF. The CDR3 DNA is TGTGCCAGCAGCTTAGGCCCGAGGACAGGCTACGAGCAGTACTTC.